This T cell receptor (beta chain) was profiled in a study of siplizumab effects on memory and regulatory T cells. The CDR3 runs to 15 residues. Germline V gives CDR1 MDHEN, CDR2 SYDVKM. The V and J ends lost 6 bases and 4 bases, in that order; junction bases with no gene match: 10. Sequenced by immunoSEQ multiplex PCR; TCRdb stores in-frame clones only, minus some. Here the sample spans tens of thousands of clones, over 95% being singletons. General study findings and limits: Siplizumab conditions gave an average of around 70% Treg-derived mappable alloreactive CD4+ clones, versus about 25% for controls. The suppressive capacity of proliferating Tregs from siplizumab cultures remained unconfirmed.

About this clone itself: No antigen is known for it.

The material sequenced was naive CD4+ T cells sorted from blood. This clonotype originated in a human donor in good health. V gene TRBV28 combines with J gene TRBJ2-7, with 9 positions matching TRBD1. DNA of the CDR3: TGTGCCAGCAGCTCCCGACAGGGGGGAACTTACGAGCAGTACTTC. This encodes CASSSRQGGTYEQYF.